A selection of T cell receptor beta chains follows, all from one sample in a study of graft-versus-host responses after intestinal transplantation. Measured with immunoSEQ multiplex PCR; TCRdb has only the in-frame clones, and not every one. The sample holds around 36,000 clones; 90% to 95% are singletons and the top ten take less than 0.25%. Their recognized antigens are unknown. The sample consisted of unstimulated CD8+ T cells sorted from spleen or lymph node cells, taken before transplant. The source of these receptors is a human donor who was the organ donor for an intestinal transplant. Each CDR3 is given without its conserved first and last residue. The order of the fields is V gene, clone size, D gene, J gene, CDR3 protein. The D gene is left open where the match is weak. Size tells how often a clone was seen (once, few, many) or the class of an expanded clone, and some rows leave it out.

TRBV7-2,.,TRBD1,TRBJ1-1,ASSLAVGTGVFSNTEAF
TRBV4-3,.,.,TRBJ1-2,ASSQDSGSSYGYT
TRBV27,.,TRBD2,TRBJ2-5,ASRASGGSQETQY
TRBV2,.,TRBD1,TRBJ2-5,ASRGQGSQETQY
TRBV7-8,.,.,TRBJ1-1,ASSLGQGYTEAF
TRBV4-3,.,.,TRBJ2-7,ASSQDLGVGYEQY
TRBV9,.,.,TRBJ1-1,ASSEAIYTEAF
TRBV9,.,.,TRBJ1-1,ASSADGNTEAF
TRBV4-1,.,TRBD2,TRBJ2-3,ASSQLPEPAGVTDTQY
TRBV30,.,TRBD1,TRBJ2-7,AWAQGVSYEQY
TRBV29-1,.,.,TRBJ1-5,SVAGQGNQPQH
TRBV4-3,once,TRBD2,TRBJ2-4,ASSHERLAGENIQY
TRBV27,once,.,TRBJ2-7,ASSPTALSYEQY
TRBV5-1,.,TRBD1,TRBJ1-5,ASSLGQDNQPQH
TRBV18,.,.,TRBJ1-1,ASSPSESLNTEAF
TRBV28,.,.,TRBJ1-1,ASSFDQALNTEAF
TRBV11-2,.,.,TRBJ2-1,ASRAGSLYNEQF
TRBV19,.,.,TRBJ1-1,ASSAWGATEAF
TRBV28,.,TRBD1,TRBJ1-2,ASSLGTGGGDYGYT
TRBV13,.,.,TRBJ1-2,ASSSRDGDDRLGSYGYT